The source of this TCR beta chain is a study of control samples from healthy donors and cancer patients. This clone was picked up one time. The V end lost 5 bases, the J end lost 1 base, and 7 bases lay between the germline ends. Germline values: CDR1 SGHRS, CDR2 YFSETQ. This CDR3 region has 12 residues. Assay used: immunoSEQ multiplex PCR; TCRdb lists only in-frame clones, some missing. In the table there are around 230,000 clones, about 93% of which are singletons. The specimen sequenced was blood. The receptor was derived from a man aged 50-59 years in good health. The gene calls are TRBV5-1 and TRBJ2-7, with D perhaps matching TRBD1 (6 bases). The CDR3 DNA follows: TGCGCCAGCAGGGACAGTTCCTACGAGCAGTACTTC. Protein: CASRDSSYEQYF.